The next 18 T cell receptor beta chains were all read from a single sample in a study of blood T cell repertoires in COVID-19. The repertoire was sequenced with immunoSEQ multiplex PCR; TCRdb's copy has only in-frame clones and lacks some. The data hold more than 200,000 clones, with roughly 84% observed a single time. Sequencing was performed on peripheral blood. These receptors originate from a woman aged 80 or older with COVID-19, enrolled during active disease.

This clone was seen just once. The V call is TRBV5-1, the J call TRBJ2-2; tentatively, D is TRBD1 (6 bases). CDR1 SGHRS and CDR2 YFSETQ come from the germline V gene. The CDR3 totals 16 residues. V gave up 0 bases and J gave up 1 base, with 10 bases separating them. The DNA of the CDR3 is TGCGCCAGCAGCTTGGCGCAGGGGCTGAACACCGGGGAGCTGTTTTTT. It specifies CASSLAQGLNTGELFF.

Here the CDR3 DNA reads TGTGCCAGCAGTTACTTTGGACAGGGGAGTGAGAATGAAGCTTTCTTT. Its translation: CASSYFGQGSENEAFF. V is TRBV6-2 or TRBV6-3 and J is TRBJ1-1; 9 bases line up with TRBD1. CDR3 length equals 16 residues. Germline values: CDR1 MNHEY, CDR2 SVGEGT. J lost 7 bases, V lost 1 base, and 10 bases had no gene match.

The rearrangement joins TRBV10-3 to TRBJ2-6, with D unclear. V was cut by 5 bases and J by 7 bases, with 12 bases left in between. The length of the CDR3 is 14 residues. The germline CDR1 and CDR2 sequences are ENHRY and SYGVKD. The CDR3 nucleotides read TGTGCCATCAGTAATCGCGTTTCAGCCAACGTCCTGACTTTC. Its protein product is CAISNRVSANVLTF.

The chain carries TRBV6-5 and TRBJ2-2; maybe TRBD1 (5 bases). CDR3 size: 14 residues. Trimming cost V 0 bases and J 10 bases, with 12 bases left between them. Germline CDR1 MNHEY, CDR2 SVGAGI. The chain's CDR3 is CASSYSKGFEELFF. CDR3 in DNA: TGTGCCAGCAGTTACTCGAAGGGGTTTGAGGAGCTGTTTTTT.

J is TRBJ2-7 and V is TRBV10-2, with D perhaps TRBD2 (5 bases). The germline CDR1 and CDR2 sequences are WSHSY and SAAADI. The CDR3 has 15 residues. Trimming shortened V by 3 bases and J by 0 bases, and 12 bases separated the two germline ends. The CDR3 reads CASSDPGSGSYEQYV. The CDR3 DNA reads TGCGCCAGCAGTGATCCGGGGAGTGGCTCCTACGAGCAGTACGTC.

The chain couples TRBV7-6 to TRBJ2-3, with D possibly TRBD1 on 6 matching bases. CDR3 length: 13 residues. Germline V gene data show CDR1 as SGHVS and CDR2 as FNYEAQ. Trimming took off 3 bases at V and 3 bases at J, with 7 bases between the two ends. Here the CDR3 DNA reads TGTGCCAGCAGCTTTGGGACAACAGATACGCAGTATTTT. This translates into CASSFGTTDTQYF. Full variable domain (outside the CDR3, taken from reference TRBV7-6 and TRBJ2-3): GAGVSQSPRYKVTKRGQDVALRCDPISGHVSLYWYRQALGQGPEFLTYFNYEAQQDKSGLPNDRFSAERPEGSISTLTIQRTEQRDSAMYRCASSFGTTDTQYFGPGTRLTVL.

V gene TRBV11-3 combines with J gene TRBJ2-3; 10 bases line up with TRBD2. Per germline, CDR1 SGHNT and CDR2 YENEEA. With 5 bases clipped from V and 14 bases from J, the junction kept 7 bases outside the gene matches. This CDR3 contains 12 residues. In DNA, the CDR3 is TGTGCCAGCAGCGGCCATAGCGGGGGGTTGTATTTT. Encoded protein: CASSGHSGGLYF.

The gene calls are TRBV4-1 and TRBJ2-1; 9 nucleotides align to TRBD2. This CDR3 has 16 residues. V shed 2 bases, J shed 2 bases, and the junction held 4 bases outside the gene matches. Germline V gene data show CDR1 as MGHRA and CDR2 as YSYEKL. CDR3 in amino acids: CASSQMGLATYNEQFF. DNA of the CDR3: TGCGCCAGCAGCCAAATGGGACTAGCAACCTACAATGAGCAGTTCTTC.

The V gene is TRBV7-9, the J gene TRBJ1-2; TRBD1 matches at 8 bases. The CDR3 is made up of 13 amino acids. The trim removed 5 bases at V and 8 bases at J, leaving 7 bases unmatched. Germline lookup yields CDR1 SEHNR and CDR2 FQNEAQ (reference sequence). In nucleotides, the CDR3 is TGTGCCAGCAGCACGGACAGGGAGCAGGGCTACACCTTC. This encodes CASSTDREQGYTF.

V usage is TRBV10-3 and J usage is TRBJ2-3; 12 positions agree with TRBD2. The CDR3 is 16 amino acids. Looked up from germline, CDR1 is ENHRY and CDR2 is SYGVKD. The J segment lost 5 bases and the V segment lost 2 bases, leaving 5 bases of the junction unmatched. As DNA, the CDR3 is TGTGCCATCAGTGAGGCTAGCGGGGGGGCAGTAGATACGCAGTATTTT. This encodes CAISEASGGAVDTQYF.

This clone appeared a few times. V gene TRBV15 combines with J gene TRBJ1-1, with TRBD1 as a possible D gene (5 bases). The germline V and J ends were trimmed by 0 bases and 8 bases, with 7 bases remaining between them. The CDR3 sequence is 12 residues long. Germline V gene data show CDR1 as LNHNV and CDR2 as YYDKDF (reference sequence). CDR3 region: CATSREKGEAFF. CDR3 coding DNA: TGTGCCACCAGCAGAGAAAAGGGGGAAGCTTTCTTT.

This clone has only a few counts. The chain employs TRBV7-2 and TRBJ2-2; 8 bases agree with TRBD1. V gave up 1 base and J gave up 6 bases; unmatched junction bases: 7. The CDR3 extends over 16 amino acids. Germline-derived CDR1 and CDR2 are SGHTA and FQGNSA. CDR3: CASSLVGQGIPGELFF. CDR3 DNA sequence: TGTGCCAGCAGCTTAGTTGGACAGGGTATCCCCGGGGAGCTGTTTTTT. Together with reference TRBV7-2 and TRBJ2-2, the CDR3 gives the full variable domain: GAGVSQSPSNKVTEKGKDVELRCDPISGHTALYWYRQSLGQGLEFLIYFQGNSAPDKSGLPSDRFSAERTGGSVSTLTIQRTQQEDSAVYLCASSLVGQGIPGELFFGEGSRLTVL.

This chain uses TRBV10-2 with TRBJ1-1, with D tentatively TRBD1 (6 bases). The CDR3 length is 14 residues. The V end lost 2 bases, the J end lost 4 bases, and 11 bases lay between the germline ends. The germline V gene has CDR1 WSHSY and CDR2 SAAADI. CDR3 DNA: TGCGCCAGCAGTGAGCAGGGGCCAGGCACTGAAGCTTTCTTT. As protein: CASSEQGPGTEAFF.

The chain uses TRBV10-3 and TRBJ2-3, with TRBD2 identical over 10 bases. With 0 bases clipped from V and 13 bases from J, the junction kept 10 bases outside the gene matches. The germline gives CDR1 ENHRY, CDR2 SYGVKD. The CDR3 is 15 amino acids. CDR3 bases: TGTGCCATCAGTGAGTCAGCGGGGGGGCCCACATCGAAGTATTTT. Amino acids: CAISESAGGPTSKYF.

The chain carries TRBV5-1 and TRBJ1-3; D gene unclear. Trimming pared 4 bases from V and 1 base from J, leaving 12 bases between. Germline CDR1 reads SGHRS; CDR2 reads YFSETQ. This CDR3 is built from 15 residues. In DNA, the CDR3 is TGCGCCAGCAGCCCAACCATACAATCTGGAAACACCATATATTTT. Translated, it gives CASSPTIQSGNTIYF. The full variable domain, its missing parts supplied by reference TRBV5-1 and TRBJ1-3, is KAGVTQTPRYLIKTRGQQVTLSCSPISGHRSVSWYQQTPGQGLQFLFEYFSETQRNKGNFPGRFSGRQFSNSRSEMNVSTLELGDSALYLCASSPTIQSGNTIYFGEGSWLTVV.

This clone has only a few counts. CDR3 sequence reads: CASSKLAGRRTPRVSYEQYV. In DNA, the CDR3 is TGTGCCAGCAGCAAACTAGCGGGGCGAAGGACCCCACGCGTGAGTTACGAGCAGTACGTC. V is TRBV21-1 and J is TRBJ2-7; TRBD2, the D gene given by the table, was not confirmed from the DNA. TRBV21-1 is a listed pseudogene. The CDR3 loop spans 20 amino acids.

The rearrangement links TRBV6-1 to TRBJ2-7; TRBD2 matches at 9 bases. CDR3 size: 15 residues. From germline, CDR1 is MNHNS and CDR2 SASEGT. Losses at the gene ends were 3 bases for V and 2 bases for J; bases not matched to a gene: 5. DNA of the CDR3: TGTGCCAGCAGTGATTCGCGGGGGGGCACCTACGAGCAGTACGTC. This gives the protein CASSDSRGGTYEQYV.

This clone was picked up one time. V usage is TRBV28 and J usage is TRBJ1-1, with 7 bases fitting TRBD1. CDR1 MDHEN and CDR2 SYDVKM come from the germline V gene. V lost 2 bases and J lost 0; bases outside the gene matches: 9. The CDR3 runs to 17 residues. The CDR3 sequence is CASSLEGTVSLNTEAFF. Here the CDR3 DNA reads TGTGCCAGCAGTTTAGAGGGGACAGTTTCCCTGAACACTGAAGCTTTCTTT.